These T cell receptor beta chains were read from a single sample in a study of blood T cell repertoires in COVID-19. The table came from immunoSEQ multiplex PCR; TCRdb's copy has only in-frame clones and leaves some out. Among 72,000 or so clones listed, approximately 80% were seen once. The sequenced material came from peripheral blood. These receptors originate from a man aged 70 or older who had recovered from COVID-19. The CDR3 runs from the conserved cysteine through the conserved F or W. The D gene is left open where the match is weak.

D,V,J,length,DNA,CDR3
-,TRBV7-2,TRBJ2-2,15,TGTGCCAGCACCTTGGGGCCCAGTACTACCGGGGAGCTGTTTTTT,CASTLGPSTTGELFF
TRBD1,TRBV18,TRBJ2-1,16,TGTGCCAGCTCACCATCGACAGGGTATGCCTACAATGAGCAGTTCTTC,CASSPSTGYAYNEQFF
-,TRBV19,TRBJ2-6,18,TGTGCCAGTAGTACCAGGGCCGGGGGAGCTACTGGGGCCAACGTCCTGACTTTC,CASSTRAGGATGANVLTF
-,TRBV12-5,TRBJ1-2,13,TGTGCTAGTGCTCAGGGTTGGGACTATGGCTACACCTTC,CASAQGWDYGYTF
TRBD2,TRBV29-1,TRBJ2-3,14,TGCAGCGTTGTTAGCGGGGGGAGCACAGATACGCAGTATTTT,CSVVSGGSTDTQYF
TRBD2,TRBV3-1/TRBV3-2,TRBJ2-1,16,TGTGCCAGCAGCCAAGATGCGCGGGGGGGCCGGTATGAGCAGTTCTTC,CASSQDARGGRYEQFF
-,TRBV27,TRBJ1-5,13,TGTGCCAGCAGTTCCCTAGGGAGTAAGCCCCAGCATTTT,CASSSLGSKPQHF
-,TRBV6-2/TRBV6-3,TRBJ2-3,16,TGTGCCAGCAGTTTCTCTGGCGGGGCTAGCACAGATACGCAGTATTTT,CASSFSGGASTDTQYF
-,TRBV4-1,TRBJ1-1,13,TGCGCCAGCAGCCAAGGAGGGAGGGGTGAAGCTTTCTTT,CASSQGGRGEAFF
-,TRBV18,TRBJ1-1,16,TGTGCCAGCTCACCTTCCAGCGGGGAGCAGAACACTGAAGCTTTCTTT,CASSPSSGEQNTEAFF
TRBD1,TRBV7-9,TRBJ1-6,16,TGTGCCAGCAGCAGACGCGGGACAGGGTTAACTTCACCCCTCCACTTT,CASSRRGTGLTSPLHF
-,TRBV7-2,TRBJ2-7,13,TGTGCCAGCAGCAATCGACAGGACTACGAGCAGTACTTC,CASSNRQDYEQYF
-,TRBV18,TRBJ2-3,15,TGTGCCAGCTCGGCGGGACTCCCCTTCCCAGATACGCAGTATTTT,CASSAGLPFPDTQYF
-,TRBV6-5,TRBJ2-7,14,TGTGCCAGCTCCAAGGAAGGGGCTACCTACGAGCAGTACTTC,CASSKEGATYEQYF
-,TRBV2,TRBJ1-6,14,TGTGCCAGCATTCGTGAGGAGGGAAATTCACCCCTCCACTTT,CASIREEGNSPLHF
-,TRBV11-2,TRBJ1-3,12,TGTGCCAGCAGCCTGGGGGGGAACACCATATATTTT,CASSLGGNTIYF